This entry is about one T cell receptor (beta chain). V lost 4 bases, J lost 4 bases, and 3 bases stayed unmatched. The CDR3 extends over 13 amino acids. Germline V gene lookup returns CDR1 KGHSH and CDR2 LQKENI. The table came from immunoSEQ multiplex PCR; TCRdb's copy has only in-frame clones and leaves some out. The sample carries roughly 2 million clones, 85% to 95% recorded once. The sample belongs to a study of shared clonotypes between healthy human individuals. The sequencing input was naive CD4+ T cells sorted from blood. The subset denotes: CD45RA+ positively selected. The sequence derives from a man in his late teens or twenties in good health. The chain has TRBV18 and TRBJ2-7; 8 bases agree with TRBD1. The CDR3 sequence is CASSRNRGYEQYF. In DNA, the CDR3 is TGTGCCAGCTCACGAAACAGGGGGTACGAGCAGTACTTC.